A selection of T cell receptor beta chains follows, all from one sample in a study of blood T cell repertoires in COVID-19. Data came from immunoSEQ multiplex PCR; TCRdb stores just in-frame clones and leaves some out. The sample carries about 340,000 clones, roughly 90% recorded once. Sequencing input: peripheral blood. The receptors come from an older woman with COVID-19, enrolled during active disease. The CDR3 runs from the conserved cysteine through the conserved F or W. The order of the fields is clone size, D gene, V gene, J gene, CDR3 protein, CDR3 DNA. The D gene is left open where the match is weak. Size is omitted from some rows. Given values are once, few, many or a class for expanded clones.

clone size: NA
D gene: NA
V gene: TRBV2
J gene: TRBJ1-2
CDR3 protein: CASNRGGERYGYTF
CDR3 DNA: TGTGCCAGCAATCGTGGCGGGGAGCGCTATGGCTACACCTTC

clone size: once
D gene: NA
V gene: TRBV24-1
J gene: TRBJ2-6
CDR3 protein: CATSARGDGANVLTF
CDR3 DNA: TGTGCCACCAGTGCTAGGGGTGATGGGGCCAACGTCCTGACTTTC

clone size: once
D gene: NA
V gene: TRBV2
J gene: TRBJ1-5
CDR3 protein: CASSPEGGGQPQHF
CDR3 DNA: TGTGCCAGCAGTCCCGAGGGCGGGGGTCAGCCCCAGCATTTT

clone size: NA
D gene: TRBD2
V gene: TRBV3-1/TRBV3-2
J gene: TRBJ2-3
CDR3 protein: CASSHAGLAGGFTDTQYF
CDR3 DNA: TGTGCCAGCAGCCACGCCGGACTAGCGGGGGGATTCACAGATACGCAGTATTTT

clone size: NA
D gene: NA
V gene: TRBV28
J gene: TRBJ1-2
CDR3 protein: CASSLWEDGYTF
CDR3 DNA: TGTGCCAGCAGTTTATGGGAGGATGGCTACACCTTC

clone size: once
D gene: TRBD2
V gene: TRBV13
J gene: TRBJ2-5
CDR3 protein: CASSLGGLAGVSETQYF
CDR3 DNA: TGTGCCAGCAGTTTAGGAGGACTAGCGGGGGTGTCGGAGACCCAGTACTTC

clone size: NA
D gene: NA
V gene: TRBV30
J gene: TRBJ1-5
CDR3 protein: CAWSGGQSNQPQHF
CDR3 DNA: TGTGCCTGGAGTGGTGGGCAGAGCAATCAGCCCCAGCATTTT

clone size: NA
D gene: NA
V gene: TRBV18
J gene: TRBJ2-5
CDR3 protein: CASSPSQRGETQYF
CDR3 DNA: TGTGCCAGCTCACCCTCCCAGCGAGGTGAGACCCAGTACTTC

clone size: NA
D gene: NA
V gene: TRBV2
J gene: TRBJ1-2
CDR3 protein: CASSDYGGGYTF
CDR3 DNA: TGTGCCAGCAGTGATTACGGAGGCGGCTACACCTTC

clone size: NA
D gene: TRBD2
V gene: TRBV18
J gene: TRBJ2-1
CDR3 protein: CASSGLAGGHVSYNEQFF
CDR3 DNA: TGTGCCAGCTCGGGACTAGCGGGGGGGCATGTCTCCTACAATGAGCAGTTCTTC

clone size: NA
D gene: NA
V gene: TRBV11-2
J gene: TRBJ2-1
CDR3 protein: CASSSWFGGNEQFF
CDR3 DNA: TGTGCCAGCAGCAGTTGGTTCGGGGGCAATGAGCAGTTCTTC

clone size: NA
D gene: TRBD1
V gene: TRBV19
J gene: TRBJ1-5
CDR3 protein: CASSLRTGAQPQHF
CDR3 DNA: TGTGCCAGTAGTCTTCGGACAGGGGCGCAGCCCCAGCATTTT

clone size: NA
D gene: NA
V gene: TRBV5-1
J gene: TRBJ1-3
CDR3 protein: CASSLVSGFGNTIYF
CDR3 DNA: TGCGCCAGCAGCTTGGTTTCAGGCTTTGGAAACACCATATATTTT

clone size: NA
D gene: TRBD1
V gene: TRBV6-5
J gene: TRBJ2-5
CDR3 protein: CASRNRGRETQYF
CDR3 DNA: TGTGCCAGCAGAAACAGGGGCCGGGAGACCCAGTACTTC

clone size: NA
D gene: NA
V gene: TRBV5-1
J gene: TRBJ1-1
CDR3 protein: CASSLQSNTEAFF
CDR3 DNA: TGCGCCAGCAGCTTACAGTCGAACACTGAAGCTTTCTTT

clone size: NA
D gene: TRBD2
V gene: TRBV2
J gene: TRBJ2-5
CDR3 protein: CAGGGLAGKETQYF
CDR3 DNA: TGTGCCGGAGGGGGACTAGCGGGGAAAGAGACCCAGTACTTC

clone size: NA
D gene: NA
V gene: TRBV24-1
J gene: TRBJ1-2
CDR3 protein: CATSDSGANNYGYTF
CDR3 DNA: TGTGCCACCAGTGATTCAGGGGCGAATAACTATGGCTACACCTTC

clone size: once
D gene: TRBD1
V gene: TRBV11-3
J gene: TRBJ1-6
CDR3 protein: CASSFSDRGLSPLHF
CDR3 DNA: TGTGCCAGCAGCTTCTCGGACAGGGGGCTATCACCCCTCCACTTT

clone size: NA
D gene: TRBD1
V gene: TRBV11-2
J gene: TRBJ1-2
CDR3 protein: CASSSITQGAGYGYTF
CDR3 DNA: TGTGCCAGCAGCTCGATAACCCAGGGGGCGGGCTATGGCTACACCTTC

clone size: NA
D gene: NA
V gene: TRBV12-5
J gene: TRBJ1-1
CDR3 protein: CASGPAGVNTEAFF
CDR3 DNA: TGTGCTAGTGGTCCCGCCGGAGTGAACACTGAAGCTTTCTTT

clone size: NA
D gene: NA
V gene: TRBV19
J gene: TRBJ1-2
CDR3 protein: CASSIEGDVRGYTF
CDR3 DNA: TGTGCCAGTAGTATCGAGGGGGATGTGCGTGGCTACACCTTC

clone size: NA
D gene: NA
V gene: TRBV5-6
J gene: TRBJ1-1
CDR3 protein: CASSFYLGGATEAFF
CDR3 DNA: TGTGCCAGCAGCTTTTATCTAGGGGGGGCCACTGAAGCTTTCTTT

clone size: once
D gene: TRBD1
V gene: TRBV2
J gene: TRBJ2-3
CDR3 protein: CASSGTGTDTQYF
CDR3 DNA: TGTGCCAGTTCCGGGACAGGCACAGATACGCAGTATTTT

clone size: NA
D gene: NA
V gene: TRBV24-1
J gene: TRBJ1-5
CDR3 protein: CATSGGGNQPQHF
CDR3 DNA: TGTGCCACCAGTGGGGGGGGAAATCAGCCCCAGCATTTT

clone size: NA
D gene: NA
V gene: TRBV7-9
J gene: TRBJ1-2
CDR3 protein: CASSLAGWGLSGYTF
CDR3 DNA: TGTGCCAGCAGCTTAGCTGGGTGGGGGCTCTCTGGCTACACCTTC

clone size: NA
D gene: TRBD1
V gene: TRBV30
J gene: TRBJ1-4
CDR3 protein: CAWSVGTAREKLFF
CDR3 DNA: TGTGCCTGGAGTGTAGGGACAGCACGGGAAAAACTGTTTTTT

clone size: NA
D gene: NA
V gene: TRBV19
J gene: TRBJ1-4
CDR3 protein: CASSIGQANNEKLFF
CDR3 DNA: TGTGCCAGTAGTATAGGACAGGCCAATAATGAAAAACTGTTTTTT

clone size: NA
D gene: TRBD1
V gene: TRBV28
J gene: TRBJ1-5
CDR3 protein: CASSIDRVNQPQHF
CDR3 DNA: TGTGCCAGCAGTATCGACAGGGTCAATCAGCCCCAGCATTTT

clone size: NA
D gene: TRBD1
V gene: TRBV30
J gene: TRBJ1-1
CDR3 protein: CAWGVAGGPEAFF
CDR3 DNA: TGTGCCTGGGGGGTGGCAGGGGGCCCGGAAGCTTTCTTT

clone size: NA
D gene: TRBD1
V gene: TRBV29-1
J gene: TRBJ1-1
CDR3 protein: CSVEGQREAFF
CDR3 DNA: TGCAGCGTTGAGGGACAGCGCGAAGCTTTCTTT

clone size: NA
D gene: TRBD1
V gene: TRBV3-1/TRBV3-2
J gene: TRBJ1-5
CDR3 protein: CASSATGTGLLNQPQHF
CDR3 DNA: TGTGCCAGCAGCGCAACCGGGACAGGGTTACTCAATCAGCCCCAGCATTTT

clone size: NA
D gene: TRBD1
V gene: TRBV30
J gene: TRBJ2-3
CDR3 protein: CAWSVPRDSGTDTQYF
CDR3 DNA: TGTGCCTGGAGTGTACCTAGGGACAGCGGCACAGATACGCAGTATTTT

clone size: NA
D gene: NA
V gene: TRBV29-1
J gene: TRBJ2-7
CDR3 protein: CSVEGAMGTYEQYF
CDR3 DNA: TGCAGCGTTGAGGGGGCCATGGGGACATACGAGCAGTACTTC

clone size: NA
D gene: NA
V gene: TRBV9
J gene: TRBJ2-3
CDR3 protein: CASSVGGLASTDTQYF
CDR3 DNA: TGTGCCAGCAGCGTAGGCGGGCTCGCTAGCACAGATACGCAGTATTTT

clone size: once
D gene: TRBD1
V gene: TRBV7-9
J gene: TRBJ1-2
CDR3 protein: CASSPQGDRVGYTF
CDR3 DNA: TGTGCCAGCAGCCCCCAGGGGGACAGGGTTGGCTACACCTTC

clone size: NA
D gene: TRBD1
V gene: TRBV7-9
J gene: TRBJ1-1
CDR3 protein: CASSYLTGGATEAFF
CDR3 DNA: TGTGCCAGCAGCTACCTAACAGGGGGCGCCACTGAAGCTTTCTTT

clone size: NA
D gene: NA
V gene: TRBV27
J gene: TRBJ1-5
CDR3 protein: CASSLSLDGINQPQHF
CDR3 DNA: TGTGCCAGCAGTTTATCCCTGGACGGGATCAATCAGCCCCAGCATTTT

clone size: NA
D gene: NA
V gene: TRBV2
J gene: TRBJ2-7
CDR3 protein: CASSADGTASYEQYF
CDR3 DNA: TGTGCCAGCAGCGCAGACGGGACTGCCTCCTACGAGCAGTACTTC

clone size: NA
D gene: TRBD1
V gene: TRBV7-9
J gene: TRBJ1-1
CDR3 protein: CASSVLDRETEAFF
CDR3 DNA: TGTGCCAGCAGCGTATTGGACAGGGAAACTGAAGCTTTCTTT

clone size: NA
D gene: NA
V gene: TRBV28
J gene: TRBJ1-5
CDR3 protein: CASTYSNQPQHF
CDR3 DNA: TGTGCCAGCACCTATAGCAATCAGCCCCAGCATTTT

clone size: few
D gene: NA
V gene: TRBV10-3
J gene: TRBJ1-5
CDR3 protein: CAISESGGGTVQFYSNQPQHF
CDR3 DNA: TGTGCCATCAGTGAGTCCGGAGGAGGGACGGTCCAGTTTTATAGCAATCAGCCCCAGCATTTT

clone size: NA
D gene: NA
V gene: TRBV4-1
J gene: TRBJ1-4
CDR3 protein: CASSRSAAGDEKLFF
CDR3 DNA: TGCGCCAGCAGCCGTTCCGCGGCAGGGGATGAAAAACTGTTTTTT

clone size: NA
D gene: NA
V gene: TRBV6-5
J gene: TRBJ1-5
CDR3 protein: CASKPGGQPQHF
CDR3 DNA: TGTGCCAGCAAGCCGGGGGGTCAGCCCCAGCATTTT

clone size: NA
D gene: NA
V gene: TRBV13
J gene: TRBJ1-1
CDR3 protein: CASSLVNLNTEAFF
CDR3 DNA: TGTGCCAGCAGCTTAGTAAACTTGAACACTGAAGCTTTCTTT